Sequencing of this T cell receptor beta chain was carried out in a study of blood T cell repertoires in COVID-19. The wider study: COVID-19 samples, acute and convalescent, were from the United States, Italy and Spain. T cells, B-cell-depleted T cells, or PBMCs provided the cDNA or gDNA that served as material.

Trimming cost V 4 bases and J 4 bases; bases outside gene matches: 11. This CDR3 is built from 17 residues. Germline V gives CDR1 SGHRS, CDR2 YFSETQ. Original methodology: Amplified reference gene primers provided the basis for estimating nucleated cell counts. TCRdb keeps only in-frame clones here, not all; method: immunoSEQ multiplex PCR. V and J calls and clone size are as listed in that table; D and trimming were resolved from the DNA. This table holds about 250,000 clones, 84% found once. Specimen: peripheral blood. The chain recombines TRBV5-1 with TRBJ2-6; 7 bases are a match to TRBD1. This clonotype was sampled from a woman aged 40 to 50 who had recovered from COVID-19. The chain's CDR3 is CASSGNFDRAGANVLTF. Written as DNA, the CDR3 is TGCGCCAGCAGCGGAAACTTCGACAGGGCCGGGGCCAACGTCCTGACTTTC.